The sequence of this T cell receptor (beta chain) was determined in a study of Graves' ophthalmopathy and Graves' hyperthyroidism. For the study at large: At initial diagnosis, peripheral blood was obtained, and this preceded any treatment.

A word on this clonotype: No antigen is known for it.

RNA transcripts provided the template for amplifying TCR beta CDR3 regions. Second-round multiplex PCR came after a first-round RT-PCR that employed HTBI primers. From the multiplex PCR reads, TCRdb called clonotypes with MiXCR, one entry per CDR3 protein. The table lists about 400,000 distinct CDR3 sequences, roughly 21% of them singletons. Germline V gene sequence: CDR1 DFQATT, CDR2 SNEGSKA (reference sequence). V dropped 3 bases and J dropped 6 bases, with 14 bases sitting between them. This CDR3 has 13 amino acids. Study-level results: The model's ophthalmopathy progression predictions had approximately 71% sensitivity and less than 75% specificity.

The V and J genes are TRBV20-1 and TRBJ1-2; D uncertain. The sequence came from a woman under 30 with stable Graves' hyperthyroidism. Sequencing used peripheral blood. CDR3 residues: CSASELRSHGYTF. For the CDR3, the DNA is TGCAGTGCTAGTGAATTGCGCTCTCATGGCTACACCTTC.